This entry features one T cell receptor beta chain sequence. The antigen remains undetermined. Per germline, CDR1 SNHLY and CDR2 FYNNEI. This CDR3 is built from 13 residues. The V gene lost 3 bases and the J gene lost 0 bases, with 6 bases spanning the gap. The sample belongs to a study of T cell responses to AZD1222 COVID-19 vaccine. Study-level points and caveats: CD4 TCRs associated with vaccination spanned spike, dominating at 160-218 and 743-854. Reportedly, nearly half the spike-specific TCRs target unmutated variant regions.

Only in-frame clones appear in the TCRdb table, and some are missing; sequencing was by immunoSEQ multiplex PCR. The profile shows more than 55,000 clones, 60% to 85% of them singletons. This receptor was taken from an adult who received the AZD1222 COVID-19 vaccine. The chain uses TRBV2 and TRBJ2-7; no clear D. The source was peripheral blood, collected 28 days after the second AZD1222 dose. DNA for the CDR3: TGTGCCAGCAGTGACAGTAACTCCTACGAGCAGTACTTC. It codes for CASSDSNSYEQYF.